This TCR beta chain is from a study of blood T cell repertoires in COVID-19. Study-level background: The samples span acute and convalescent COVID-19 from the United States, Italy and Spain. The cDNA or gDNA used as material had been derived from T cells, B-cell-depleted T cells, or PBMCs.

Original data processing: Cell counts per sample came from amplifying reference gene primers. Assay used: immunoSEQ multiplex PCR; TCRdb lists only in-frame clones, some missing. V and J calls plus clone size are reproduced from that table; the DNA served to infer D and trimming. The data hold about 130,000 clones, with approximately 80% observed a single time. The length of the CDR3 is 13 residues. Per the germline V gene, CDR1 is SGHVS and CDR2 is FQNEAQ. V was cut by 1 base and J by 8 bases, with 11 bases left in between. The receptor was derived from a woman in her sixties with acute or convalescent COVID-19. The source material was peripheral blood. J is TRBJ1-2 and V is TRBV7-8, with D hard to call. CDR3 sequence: CASSLGDSSGYTF. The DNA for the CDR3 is TGTGCCAGCAGCTTAGGTGACTCGTCCGGCTACACCTTC.